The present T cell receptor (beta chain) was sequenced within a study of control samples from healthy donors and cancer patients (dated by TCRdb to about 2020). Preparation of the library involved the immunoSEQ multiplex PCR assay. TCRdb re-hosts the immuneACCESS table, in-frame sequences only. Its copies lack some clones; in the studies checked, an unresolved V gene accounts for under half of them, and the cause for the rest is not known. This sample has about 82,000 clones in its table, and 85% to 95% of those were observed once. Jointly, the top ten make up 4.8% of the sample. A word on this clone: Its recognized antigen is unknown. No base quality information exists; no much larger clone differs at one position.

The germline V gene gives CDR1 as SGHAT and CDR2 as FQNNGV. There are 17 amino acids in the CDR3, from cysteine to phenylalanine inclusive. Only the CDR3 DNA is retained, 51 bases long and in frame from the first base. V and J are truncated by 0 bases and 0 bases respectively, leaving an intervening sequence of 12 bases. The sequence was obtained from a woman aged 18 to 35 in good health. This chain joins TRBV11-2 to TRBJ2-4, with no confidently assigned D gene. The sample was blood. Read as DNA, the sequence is TGTGCCAGCAGCTTAGATGGCGTGCGAGTAGCCAAAAACATTCAGTACTTC. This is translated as CASSLDGVRVAKNIQYF. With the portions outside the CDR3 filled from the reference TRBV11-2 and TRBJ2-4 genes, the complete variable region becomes EAGVAQSPRYKIIEKRQSVAFWCNPISGHATLYWYQQILGQGPKLLIQFQNNGVVDDSQLPKDRFSAERLKGVDSTLKIQPAKLEDSAVYLCASSLDGVRVAKNIQYFGAGTRLSVL.